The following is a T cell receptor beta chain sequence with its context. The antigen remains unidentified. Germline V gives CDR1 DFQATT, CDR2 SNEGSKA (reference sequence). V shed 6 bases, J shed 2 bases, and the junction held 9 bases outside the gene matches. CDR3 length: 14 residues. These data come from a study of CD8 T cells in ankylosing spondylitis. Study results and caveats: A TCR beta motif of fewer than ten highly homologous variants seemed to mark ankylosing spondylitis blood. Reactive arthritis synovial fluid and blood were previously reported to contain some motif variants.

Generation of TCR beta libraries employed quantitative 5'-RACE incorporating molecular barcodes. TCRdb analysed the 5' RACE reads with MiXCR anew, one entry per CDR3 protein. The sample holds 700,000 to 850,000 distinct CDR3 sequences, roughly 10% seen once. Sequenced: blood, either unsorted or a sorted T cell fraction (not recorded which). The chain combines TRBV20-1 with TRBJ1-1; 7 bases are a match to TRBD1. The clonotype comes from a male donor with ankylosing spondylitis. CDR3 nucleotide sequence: TGCAGTGCCAAGGATCGGACAGGTAACACTGAAGCTTTCTTT. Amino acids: CSAKDRTGNTEAFF.